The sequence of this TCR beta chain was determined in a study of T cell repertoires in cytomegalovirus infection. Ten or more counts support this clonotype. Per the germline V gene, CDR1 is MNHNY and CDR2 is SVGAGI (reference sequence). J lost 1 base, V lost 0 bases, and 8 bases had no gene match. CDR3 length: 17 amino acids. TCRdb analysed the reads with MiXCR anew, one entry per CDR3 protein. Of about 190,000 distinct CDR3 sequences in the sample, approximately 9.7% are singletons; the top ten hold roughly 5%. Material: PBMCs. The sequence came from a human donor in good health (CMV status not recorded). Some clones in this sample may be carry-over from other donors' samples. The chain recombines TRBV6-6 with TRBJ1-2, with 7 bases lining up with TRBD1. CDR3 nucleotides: TGTGCCAGCAGTTACTCGAAGGGACAGACGATTAACTATGGCTACACCTTC. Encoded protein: CASSYSKGQTINYGYTF.